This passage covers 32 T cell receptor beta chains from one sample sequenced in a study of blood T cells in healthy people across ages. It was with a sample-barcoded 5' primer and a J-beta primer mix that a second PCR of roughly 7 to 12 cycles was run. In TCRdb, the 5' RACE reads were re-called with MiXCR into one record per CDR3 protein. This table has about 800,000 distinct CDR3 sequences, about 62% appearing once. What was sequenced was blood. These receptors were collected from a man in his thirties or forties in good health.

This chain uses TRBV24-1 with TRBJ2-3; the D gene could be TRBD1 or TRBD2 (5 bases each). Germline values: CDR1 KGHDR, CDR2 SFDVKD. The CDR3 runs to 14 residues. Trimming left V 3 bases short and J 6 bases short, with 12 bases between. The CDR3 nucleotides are TGTGCCACCAGTGATGGGGGAACTTCGGATACGCAGTATTTT. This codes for CATSDGGTSDTQYF.

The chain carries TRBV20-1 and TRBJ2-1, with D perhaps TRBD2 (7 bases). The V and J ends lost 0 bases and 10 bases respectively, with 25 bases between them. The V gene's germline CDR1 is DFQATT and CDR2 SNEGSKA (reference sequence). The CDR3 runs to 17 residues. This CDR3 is CSARDLFIGGATGEQFF. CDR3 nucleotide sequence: TGCAGTGCTAGAGATCTGTTTATAGGGGGGGCGACTGGCGAGCAGTTCTTC.

CDR3 DNA: TGTGCCTGGAGTGGGGAGTGGGAGCAGTACTTC. Translation: CAWSGEWEQYF. This chain joins TRBV30 and TRBJ2-7; possible D gene TRBD2, 5 bases. V dropped 1 base and J dropped 7 bases, with 8 bases sitting between them. Germline values: CDR1 GTSNPN, CDR2 SVGIG (reference sequence). The CDR3 totals 11 residues. Full variable domain (outside the CDR3, taken from reference TRBV30 and TRBJ2-7): SQTIHQWPATLVQPVGSPLSLECTVEGTSNPNLYWYRQAAGRGLQLLFYSVGIGQISSEVPQNLSASRPQDRQFILSSKKLLLSDSGFYLCAWSGEWEQYFGPGTRLTVT.

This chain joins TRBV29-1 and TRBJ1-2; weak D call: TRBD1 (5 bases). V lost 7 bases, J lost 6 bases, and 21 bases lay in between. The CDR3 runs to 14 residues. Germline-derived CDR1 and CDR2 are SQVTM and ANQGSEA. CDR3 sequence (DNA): TGCAGCGACGCAGGGAGAAGTTTAGGGGATGGCTACACCTTC. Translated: CSDAGRSLGDGYTF.

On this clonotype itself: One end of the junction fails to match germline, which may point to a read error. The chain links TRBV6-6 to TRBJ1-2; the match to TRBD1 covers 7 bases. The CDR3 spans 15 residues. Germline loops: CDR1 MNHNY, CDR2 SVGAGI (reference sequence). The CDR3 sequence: CASTPWAGTENGYTF. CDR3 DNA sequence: TGCGCCAGCACCCCGTGGGCCGGGACAGAGAATGGCTACACCTTC.

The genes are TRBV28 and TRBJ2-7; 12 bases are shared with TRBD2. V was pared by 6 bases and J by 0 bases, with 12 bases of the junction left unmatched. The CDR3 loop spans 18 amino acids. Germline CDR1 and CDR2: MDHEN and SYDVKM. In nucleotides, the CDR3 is TGTGCCAGCAGAGATCCCCTGGCTAGCGGGAGGGCCTCCTACGAGCAGTACTTC. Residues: CASRDPLASGRASYEQYF.

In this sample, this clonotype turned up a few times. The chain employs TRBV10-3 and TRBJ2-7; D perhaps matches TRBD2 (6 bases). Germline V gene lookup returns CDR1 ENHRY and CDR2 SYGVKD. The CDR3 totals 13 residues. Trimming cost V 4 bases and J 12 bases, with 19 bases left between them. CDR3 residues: CAISAVPAGLTYF. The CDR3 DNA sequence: TGTGCCATCAGTGCAGTACCGGCGGGACTTACGTACTTC.

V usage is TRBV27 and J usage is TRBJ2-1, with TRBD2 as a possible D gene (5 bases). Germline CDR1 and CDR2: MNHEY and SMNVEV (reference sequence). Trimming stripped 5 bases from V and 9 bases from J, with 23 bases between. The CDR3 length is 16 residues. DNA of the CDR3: TGTGCCAGCAGTCGGTTTCAGCGGAGCCCCCCGGTTGAGCAGTTCTTC. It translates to CASSRFQRSPPVEQFF.

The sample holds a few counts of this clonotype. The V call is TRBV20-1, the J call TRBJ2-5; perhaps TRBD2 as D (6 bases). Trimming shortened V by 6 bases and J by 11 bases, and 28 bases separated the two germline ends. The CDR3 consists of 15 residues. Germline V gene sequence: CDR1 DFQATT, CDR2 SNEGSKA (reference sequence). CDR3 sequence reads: CSAQAAAGGYNEQYF. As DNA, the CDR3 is TGCAGTGCCCAAGCAGCAGCCGGGGGTTACAATGAGCAGTACTTC.

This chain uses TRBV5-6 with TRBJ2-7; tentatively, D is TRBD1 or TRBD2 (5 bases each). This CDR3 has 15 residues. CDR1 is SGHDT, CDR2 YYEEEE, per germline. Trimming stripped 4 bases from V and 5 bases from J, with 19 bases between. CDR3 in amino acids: CASSRRGPIPHEQYF. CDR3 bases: TGTGCCAGCAGCCGCCGGGGCCCCATACCCCACGAGCAGTACTTC.

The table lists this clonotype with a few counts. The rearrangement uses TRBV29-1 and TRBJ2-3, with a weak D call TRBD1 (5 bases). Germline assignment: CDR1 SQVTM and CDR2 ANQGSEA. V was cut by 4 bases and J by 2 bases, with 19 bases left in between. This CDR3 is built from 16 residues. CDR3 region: CSVGAPSGHNTDTQYF. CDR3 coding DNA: TGCAGCGTTGGAGCCCCGAGTGGACACAACACAGATACGCAGTATTTT.

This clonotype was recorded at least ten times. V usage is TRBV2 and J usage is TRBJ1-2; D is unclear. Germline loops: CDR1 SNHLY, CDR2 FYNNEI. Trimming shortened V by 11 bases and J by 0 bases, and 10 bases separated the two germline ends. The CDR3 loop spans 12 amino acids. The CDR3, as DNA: TGTGCCTCCACAGCCTCTAACTATGGCTACACCTTC. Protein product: CASTASNYGYTF.

CDR3 region: CAISDALADSTDTQYF. The CDR3 nucleotides read TGTGCCATCAGTGATGCACTAGCGGATAGCACAGATACGCAGTATTTT. The J gene is TRBJ2-3, the V gene TRBV10-3; 8 nucleotides line up with TRBD2. This CDR3 has 16 amino acids. Trimming at V came to 3 bases and at J to 0 bases, leaving 5 bases not matched to a gene. The germline gives CDR1 ENHRY, CDR2 SYGVKD.

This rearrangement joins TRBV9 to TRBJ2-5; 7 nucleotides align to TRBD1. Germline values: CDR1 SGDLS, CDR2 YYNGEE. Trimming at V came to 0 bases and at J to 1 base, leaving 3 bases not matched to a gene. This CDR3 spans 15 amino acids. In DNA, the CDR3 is TGTGCCAGCAGCGTAGACCCAGGGGGCCAAGAGACCCAGTACTTC. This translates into CASSVDPGGQETQYF. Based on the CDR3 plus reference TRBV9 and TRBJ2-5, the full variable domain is DSGVTQTPKHLITATGQRVTLRCSPRSGDLSVYWYQQSLDQGLQFLIQYYNGEERAKGNILERFSAQQFPDLHSELNLSSLELGDSALYFCASSVDPGGQETQYFGPGTRLLVL.

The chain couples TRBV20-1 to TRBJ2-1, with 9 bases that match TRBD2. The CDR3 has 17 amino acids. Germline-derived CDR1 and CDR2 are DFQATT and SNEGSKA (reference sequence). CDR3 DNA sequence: TGCAGCGCAACCGGGACCCTAGCGGGGAGCGGCTTTAATGAGCAGTTCTTC. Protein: CSATGTLAGSGFNEQFF.

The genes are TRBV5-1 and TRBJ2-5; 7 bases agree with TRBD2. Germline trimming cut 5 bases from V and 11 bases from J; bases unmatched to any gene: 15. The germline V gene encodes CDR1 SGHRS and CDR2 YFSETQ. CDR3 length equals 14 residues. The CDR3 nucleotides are TGCGCCAGCAGGGGGGGGGGGATCGACAATGAGCAGTACTTC. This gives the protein CASRGGGIDNEQYF.

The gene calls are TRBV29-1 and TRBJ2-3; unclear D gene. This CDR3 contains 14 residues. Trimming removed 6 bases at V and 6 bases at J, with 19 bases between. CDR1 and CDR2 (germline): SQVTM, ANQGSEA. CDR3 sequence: CSVEPGSIKDTQYF. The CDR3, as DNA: TGCAGCGTCGAACCGGGCAGCATAAAGGATACGCAGTATTTT.

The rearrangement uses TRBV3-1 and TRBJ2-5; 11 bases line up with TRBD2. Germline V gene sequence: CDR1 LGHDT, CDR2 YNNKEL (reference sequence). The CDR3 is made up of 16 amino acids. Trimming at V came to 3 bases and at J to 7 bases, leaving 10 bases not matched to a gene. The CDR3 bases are TGTGCCAGCAGCCAGGATCCGGGACTAGCGGATGGGACCCAGTACTTC. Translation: CASSQDPGLADGTQYF.

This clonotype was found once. This CDR3 reads CASRLAGAGELFF. Here the CDR3 DNA reads TGTGCCAGCCGACTAGCGGGAGCCGGGGAGCTGTTTTTT. The V call is TRBV12-3 or TRBV12-4, the J call TRBJ2-2, with 12 bases fitting TRBD2. The junction had 1 base not matched to a gene; V was cut back by 8 bases and J by 6 bases. This CDR3 comprises 13 residues.

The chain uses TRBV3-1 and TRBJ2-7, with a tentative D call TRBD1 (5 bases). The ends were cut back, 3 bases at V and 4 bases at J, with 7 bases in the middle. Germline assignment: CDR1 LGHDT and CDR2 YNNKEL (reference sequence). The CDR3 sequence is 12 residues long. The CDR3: CASSQNRYEQYF. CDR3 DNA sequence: TGTGCCAGCAGCCAGAACAGGTACGAGCAGTACTTC.

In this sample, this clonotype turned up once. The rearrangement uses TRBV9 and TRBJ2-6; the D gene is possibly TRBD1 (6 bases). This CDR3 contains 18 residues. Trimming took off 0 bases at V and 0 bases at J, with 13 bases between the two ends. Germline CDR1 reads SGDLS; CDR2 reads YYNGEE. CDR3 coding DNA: TGTGCCAGCAGCGTAGTGACAGGCGACAGCTCTGGGGCCAACGTCCTGACTTTC. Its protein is CASSVVTGDSSGANVLTF. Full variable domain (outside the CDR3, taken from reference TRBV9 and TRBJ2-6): DSGVTQTPKHLITATGQRVTLRCSPRSGDLSVYWYQQSLDQGLQFLIQYYNGEERAKGNILERFSAQQFPDLHSELNLSSLELGDSALYFCASSVVTGDSSGANVLTFGAGSRLTVL.

CDR3 protein: CAISATASGGYEQYF. Here the CDR3 DNA reads TGTGCCATCAGTGCCACCGCTAGCGGGGGCTACGAGCAGTACTTC. The genes are TRBV10-3 and TRBJ2-7, with 10 bases matching TRBD2. Germline CDR1 ENHRY, CDR2 SYGVKD. After removal of 4 bases from V and 3 bases from J, the junction contained 6 bases not matched to a gene. The CDR3 runs to 15 residues.

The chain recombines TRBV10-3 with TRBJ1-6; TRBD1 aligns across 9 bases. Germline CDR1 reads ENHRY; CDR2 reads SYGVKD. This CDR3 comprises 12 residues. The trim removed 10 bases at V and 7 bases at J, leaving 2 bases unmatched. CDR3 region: CATGQGNSPLHF. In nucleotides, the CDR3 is TGTGCCACTGGACAGGGGAATTCACCCCTCCACTTT.

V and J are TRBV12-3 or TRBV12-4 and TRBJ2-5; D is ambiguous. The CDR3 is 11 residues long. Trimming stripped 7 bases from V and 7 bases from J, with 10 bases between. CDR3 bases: TGTGCCAGCACCTCCGGAAGGACCCAGTACTTC. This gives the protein CASTSGRTQYF.

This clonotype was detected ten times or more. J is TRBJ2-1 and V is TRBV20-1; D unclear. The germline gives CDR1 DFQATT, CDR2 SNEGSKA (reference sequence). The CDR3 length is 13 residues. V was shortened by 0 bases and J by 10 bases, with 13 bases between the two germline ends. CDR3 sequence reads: CSARDPVGMEQFF. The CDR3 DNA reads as TGCAGTGCTAGAGATCCGGTGGGGATGGAGCAGTTCTTC.

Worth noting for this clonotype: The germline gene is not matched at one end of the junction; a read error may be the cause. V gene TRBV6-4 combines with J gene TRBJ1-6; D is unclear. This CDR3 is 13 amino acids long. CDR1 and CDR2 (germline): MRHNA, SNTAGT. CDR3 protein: CASSESRNSPLHF. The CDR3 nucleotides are TGTGCCAGCAGTGAGAGCAGGAATTCACCCCTTCACTTT.

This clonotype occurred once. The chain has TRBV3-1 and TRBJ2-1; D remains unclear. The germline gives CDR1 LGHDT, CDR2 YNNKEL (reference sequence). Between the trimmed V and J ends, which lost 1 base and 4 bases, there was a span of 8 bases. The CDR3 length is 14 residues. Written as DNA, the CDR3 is TGTGCCAGCAGCCAAGGCTCCCCTTACAATGAGCAGTTCTTC. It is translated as CASSQGSPYNEQFF.

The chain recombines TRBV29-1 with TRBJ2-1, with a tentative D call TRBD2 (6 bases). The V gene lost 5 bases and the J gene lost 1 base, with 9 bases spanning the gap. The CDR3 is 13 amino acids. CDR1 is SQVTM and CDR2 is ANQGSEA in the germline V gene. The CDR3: CSVTGSSYNEQFF. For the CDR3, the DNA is TGCAGCGTTACCGGGAGTTCCTACAATGAGCAGTTCTTC.

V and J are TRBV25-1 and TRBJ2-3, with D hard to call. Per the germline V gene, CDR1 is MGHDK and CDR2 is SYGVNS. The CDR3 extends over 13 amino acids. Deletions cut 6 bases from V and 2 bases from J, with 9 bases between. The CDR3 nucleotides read TGTGCCAGCAGGGAAAGTCTCACAGATACGCAGTATTTT. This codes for CASRESLTDTQYF.

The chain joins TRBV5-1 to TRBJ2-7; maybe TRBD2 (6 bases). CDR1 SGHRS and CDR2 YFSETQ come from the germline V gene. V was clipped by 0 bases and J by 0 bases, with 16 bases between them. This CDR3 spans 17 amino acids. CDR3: CASSLGTRDLISYEQYF. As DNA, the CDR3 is TGCGCCAGCAGCTTGGGGACCAGGGACTTAATCTCCTACGAGCAGTACTTC.

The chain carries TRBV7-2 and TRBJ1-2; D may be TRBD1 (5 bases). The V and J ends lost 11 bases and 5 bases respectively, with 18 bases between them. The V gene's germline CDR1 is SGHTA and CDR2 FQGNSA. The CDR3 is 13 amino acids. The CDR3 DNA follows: TGTGCCTCGGGTCTCGAGGGGATTTATGGCTACACCTTC. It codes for CASGLEGIYGYTF.

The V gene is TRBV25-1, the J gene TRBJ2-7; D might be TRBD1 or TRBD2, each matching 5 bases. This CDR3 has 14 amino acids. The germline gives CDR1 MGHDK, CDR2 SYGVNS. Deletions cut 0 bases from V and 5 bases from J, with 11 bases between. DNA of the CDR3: TGTGCCAGCAGTGAATACGGGGCCAGGGACGAGCAGTACTTC. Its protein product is CASSEYGARDEQYF.